This T cell receptor beta chain derives from a study of cytomegalovirus exposure and HLA in healthy donors. Across the study: Researchers found that about 84% of under 450 genotyped donors fell within the Caucasian-associated ancestry cluster.

Vbeta (60) and Jbeta (13) primers were used in the PCR. Sequenced by immunoSEQ multiplex PCR; TCRdb stores in-frame clones only, minus some. The sample contains nearly 110,000 clones, about four fifths of which appear only once. The TCR sequence derives from a man younger than 40 in good health and CMV-seropositive. What was sequenced was PBMCs.

CDR3 protein: CASSEQGADTQYF. CDR3 DNA: TGTGCCAGCAGTGAACAGGGGGCAGATACGCAGTATTTT. V usage is TRBV6-4 and J usage is TRBJ2-3; TRBD1 matches at 8 bases. V shed 3 bases, J shed 4 bases, and the junction held 0 bases outside the gene matches. The CDR3 has 13 amino acids. Germline V gene lookup returns CDR1 MRHNA and CDR2 SNTAGT.